This TCR beta chain was found in a study of cytomegalovirus exposure and HLA in healthy donors. To note about this clone: The target antigen is unknown.

Study outcomes and limitations: Later analysis identified a missense DCLRE1C variant that was linked to TCR beta V- and J-gene trimming. For cytomegalovirus status, the classifier reportedly gave diagnoses with high specificity and sensitivity. DRB1 had the most TCR associations and HLA-C the fewest, a later analysis found, with rates varying by HLA locus.

This CDR3 spans 13 amino acids. V lost 2 bases and J lost 7, with 11 bases in between. The germline V gene has CDR1 MNHNS and CDR2 SASEGT. 13 Jbeta primers and 60 Vbeta primers were used for the PCR. Assay used: immunoSEQ multiplex PCR; TCRdb lists only in-frame clones, some missing. The sample comprises about 160,000 clones, approximately 88% of which are singletons, and 0.85% rests with the top ten. Sampled while nominally healthy, donors likely had unrecorded immune exposures. Sequencing was done on a sample of PBMCs. V gene TRBV6-1 combines with J gene TRBJ1-2; D is possibly TRBD1 (5 bases). The origin of this receptor is a woman in her thirties in good health and CMV-seronegative. CDR3 sequence reads: CASSEYPGLGYTF. DNA for the CDR3: TGTGCCAGCAGTGAATACCCAGGGCTTGGCTACACCTTC.